One sample yielded the 23 T cell receptor beta chains listed below, sequenced in a study of blood T cell repertoires in COVID-19. Measured with immunoSEQ multiplex PCR; TCRdb has only the in-frame clones, and not every one. The table records 300,000 or so clones, roughly nine tenths of them present only once. Sequencing was performed on peripheral blood. These receptors originate from a woman in her 30s with COVID-19, enrolled during active disease.

The chain has TRBV7-2 and TRBJ2-7; 7 bases are a match to TRBD2. Trimming took 5 bases from V and 4 from J; bases not matched to a gene: 8. The CDR3 sequence is 14 residues long. Germline lookup yields CDR1 SGHTA and CDR2 FQGNSA. CDR3 sequence: CASSDGGVHYEQYF. Written as DNA, the CDR3 is TGTGCCAGCAGCGATGGGGGGGTCCATTACGAGCAGTACTTC.

This clone was counted ten times or more. The rearrangement links TRBV5-1 to TRBJ1-1; D is perhaps TRBD1 (6 bases). V lost 4 bases and J lost 4, with 17 bases in between. Germline V gives CDR1 SGHRS, CDR2 YFSETQ. This CDR3 spans 15 amino acids. The CDR3 sequence is CASSLTQGWGTEAFF. CDR3 sequence (DNA): TGCGCCAGCAGCCTCACACAGGGTTGGGGCACTGAAGCTTTCTTT.

J is TRBJ2-4 and V is TRBV5-5, with a tentative D call TRBD1 (5 bases). Germline CDR1 reads SGHKS; CDR2 reads YYEKEE (reference sequence). With 1 base removed from V and 0 bases from J, the gap between germline ends came to 8 bases. This CDR3 comprises 15 residues. The CDR3 sequence: CASSLQGLAKNIQYF. Here the CDR3 DNA reads TGTGCCAGCAGCTTGCAGGGCTTAGCCAAAAACATTCAGTACTTC.

This chain connects TRBV5-1 to TRBJ2-3, with 10 bases that match TRBD1. Germline values: CDR1 SGHRS, CDR2 YFSETQ. CDR3 length: 15 residues. The J segment lost 5 bases and the V segment lost 6 bases, leaving 9 bases of the junction unmatched. CDR3 protein: CASTGTGAQRDTQYF. DNA for the CDR3: TGCGCCAGCACCGGGACAGGGGCCCAAAGAGATACGCAGTATTTT.

This chain joins TRBV11-2 and TRBJ1-3; TRBD1 is a possible D gene (5 bases). Trimming shortened V by 5 bases and J by 0 bases, and 11 bases separated the two germline ends. The CDR3 covers 15 residues. The germline gives CDR1 SGHAT, CDR2 FQNNGV. In nucleotides, the CDR3 is TGTGCCAGCAGCCAGCAGGGTTTCTCTGGAAACACCATATATTTT. This gives the protein CASSQQGFSGNTIYF.

Concerning this clone itself: The same CDR3 also results from other DNA sequences found in this sample. This chain connects TRBV19 to TRBJ1-5; D perhaps matches TRBD1 (6 bases). Deletions cut 3 bases from V and 7 bases from J, with 10 bases between. The length of the CDR3 is 13 residues. Germline CDR1 LNHDA, CDR2 SQIVND (reference sequence). The CDR3 sequence: CASSIGGGQPQHF. The CDR3 DNA is TGTGCCAGTAGTATTGGGGGCGGGCAGCCCCAGCATTTT.

The rearrangement uses TRBV13 and TRBJ2-6; 12 bases fit TRBD2. The CDR3 is 18 amino acids. Trimming cost V 3 bases and J 0 bases; bases outside gene matches: 3. Germline V gives CDR1 PRHDT, CDR2 FYEKMQ (reference sequence). CDR3 sequence (DNA): TGTGCCAGCAGCTTTGGACTAGCGGGGCTCTCTGGGGCCAACGTCCTGACTTTC. Its protein product is CASSFGLAGLSGANVLTF.

V gene TRBV11-2 combines with J gene TRBJ2-3, with D perhaps matching TRBD1 (6 bases). V was trimmed by 3 bases and J by 5 bases, leaving 21 bases between them. CDR1 is SGHAT, CDR2 FQNNGV, per germline. The CDR3 spans 17 residues. DNA of the CDR3: TGTGCCAGCAGCTTCCCCAACACTGGACAGACGGTAGATACGCAGTATTTT. Protein product: CASSFPNTGQTVDTQYF.

The V and J genes are TRBV3-1 (or the pseudogene TRBV3-2) and TRBJ2-2; 10 positions agree with TRBD1. Germline V gene data show CDR1 as LGHDT and CDR2 as YNNKEL (reference sequence). V lost 5 bases, J lost 3 bases, and 6 bases stayed unmatched. The CDR3 runs to 16 residues. The CDR3 is CASSDRDRGHTGELFF. The CDR3 region has the DNA TGTGCCAGCAGCGACCGGGACAGGGGTCACACCGGGGAGCTGTTTTTT.

The CDR3 DNA follows: TGTGCCAGCAGCCAACAGGGCAGCAATCAGCCCCAGCATTTT. Its translation is CASSQQGSNQPQHF. This chain connects TRBV27 to TRBJ1-5; D perhaps matches TRBD1 (6 bases). V lost 6 bases to trimming and J lost 1 base, with 10 bases between them. This CDR3 has 14 residues. In germline, CDR1 is MNHEY, CDR2 SMNVEV (reference sequence).

To note about this clone: Sequence at one end of the junction differs from germline and may be a read error. The rearrangement links TRBV12-3 or TRBV12-4 to TRBJ2-3, with 9 bases aligning to TRBD1. This CDR3 has 12 residues. CDR3 amino acids: CASSLYRGQEGF. The CDR3 DNA is TGTGCCAGCAGTTTATACAGGGGGCAAGAGGGATTT.

V and J are TRBV10-3 and TRBJ2-1, with TRBD2 identical over 7 bases. There are 14 residues in the CDR3. After removal of 5 bases from V and 6 bases from J, the junction contained 7 bases not matched to a gene. Germline CDR1 ENHRY, CDR2 SYGVKD. This chain's CDR3 is CAISLTSPGNEQFF. The CDR3 region has the DNA TGTGCCATCAGTTTGACTAGCCCGGGCAATGAGCAGTTCTTC.

The chain links TRBV19 to TRBJ2-2, with 7 bases fitting TRBD1. Per the germline V gene, CDR1 is LNHDA and CDR2 is SQIVND (reference sequence). The ends lost 3 bases at V and 4 bases at J; junction bases unmatched: 5. The CDR3 extends over 15 amino acids. In nucleotides, the CDR3 is TGTGCCAGTAGTATTGGTTCAGGGGGCACCGGGGAGCTGTTTTTT. Protein sequence: CASSIGSGGTGELFF.

The chain combines TRBV28 with TRBJ1-2; a possible D gene is TRBD1 (6 bases). The ends were cut back, 5 bases at V and 7 bases at J, with 23 bases in the middle. The V gene's germline CDR1 is MDHEN and CDR2 SYDVKM. CDR3 length: 16 residues. The CDR3 DNA reads as TGTGCCAGCAGTAATTGGGGGGGCAGGGGTACTGGTGGCTACACCTTC. Protein product: CASSNWGGRGTGGYTF.

The CDR3 nucleotides read TGTGCCAGCAGGGGAGGGACCGGGGAGCTGTTTTTT. This sequence encodes CASRGGTGELFF. The V call is TRBV6-6, the J call TRBJ2-2, with 7 bases lining up with TRBD2. The CDR3 has 12 residues. Germline V CDR1 and CDR2: MNHNY, SVGAGI (reference sequence). The junction had 0 bases not matched to a gene; V was cut back by 6 bases and J by 5 bases.

V and J are TRBV5-5 and TRBJ1-1; the D is unclear. The length of the CDR3 is 11 residues. Deletions cut 1 base from V and 6 bases from J, with 4 bases between. The germline gives CDR1 SGHKS, CDR2 YYEKEE (reference sequence). The CDR3 spells CASSLLAEAFF. As DNA, the CDR3 is TGTGCCAGCAGCTTGCTCGCTGAAGCTTTCTTT.

The chain combines TRBV27 with TRBJ2-1; 7 bases fit TRBD1. The V and J ends lost 3 bases and 7 bases, in that order; junction bases with no gene match: 6. The CDR3 contains 14 residues. Germline V gives CDR1 MNHEY, CDR2 SMNVEV (reference sequence). In nucleotides, the CDR3 is TGTGCCAGCAGTTTTGGGGACAGTCCTAATGAGCAGTTCTTC. It encodes CASSFGDSPNEQFF.

V usage is TRBV6-5 and J usage is TRBJ2-2; 7 bases line up with TRBD1. The V gene end was trimmed by 6 bases and the J gene end by 6 bases; junction bases not matched to a gene: 7. The V gene's germline CDR1 is MNHEY and CDR2 SVGAGI. The CDR3 has 14 residues. Here the CDR3 DNA reads TGTGCCAGCAGGTCTACAGGGGTGTCCGGGGAGCTGTTTTTT. Translated, it gives CASRSTGVSGELFF.

The table lists this clone with a count of one. The chain employs TRBV7-8 and TRBJ1-5; TRBD1 might be the D (6 bases). Germline V gene data show CDR1 as SGHVS and CDR2 as FQNEAQ. CDR3 length: 14 residues. V was cut by 3 bases and J by 6 bases, with 12 bases left in between. CDR3 in DNA: TGTGCCAGCAGCTTGCTAGAACAGGGTCAGCCCCAGCATTTT. Protein product: CASSLLEQGQPQHF.

The sample holds one count of this clone. This rearrangement joins TRBV9 to TRBJ1-4; the match to TRBD1 covers 10 bases. The length of the CDR3 is 18 residues. Losses at the gene ends were 4 bases for V and 4 bases for J; bases not matched to a gene: 13. The germline V gene has CDR1 SGDLS and CDR2 YYNGEE. CDR3: CASSHGTGAEGGNEKLFF. CDR3 sequence (DNA): TGTGCCAGCAGCCACGGGACAGGGGCAGAAGGGGGTAATGAAAAACTGTTTTTT. Filled out from reference TRBV9 and TRBJ1-4, the complete variable domain reads DSGVTQTPKHLITATGQRVTLRCSPRSGDLSVYWYQQSLDQGLQFLIQYYNGEERAKGNILERFSAQQFPDLHSELNLSSLELGDSALYFCASSHGTGAEGGNEKLFFGSGTQLSVL.

This CDR3 is CASSTGTANTEAFF. In DNA form, the CDR3 reads TGTGCCAGCAGCACTGGGACAGCGAACACTGAAGCTTTCTTT. The rearrangement joins TRBV5-4 to TRBJ1-1; TRBD1 matches at 7 bases. V lost 4 bases, J lost 1 base, and 4 bases stayed unmatched. CDR1 and CDR2 (germline): SGHNT, YYREEE (reference sequence). The CDR3 is 14 amino acids. Together with reference TRBV5-4 and TRBJ1-1, the CDR3 gives the full variable domain: ETGVTQSPTHLIKTRGQQVTLRCSSQSGHNTVSWYQQALGQGPQFIFQYYREEENGRGNFPPRFSGLQFPNYSSELNVNALELDDSALYLCASSTGTANTEAFFGQGTRLTVV.

This clone has more than one count but fewer than ten. This chain connects TRBV28 to TRBJ1-2; D gene uncertain. This CDR3 spans 10 amino acids. V shed 10 bases and J shed 4 bases, with 7 bases lying between them. CDR1 is MDHEN, CDR2 SYDVKM, per germline. The CDR3 is CATSLYGYTF. The DNA of the CDR3 is TGTGCCACCTCTCTCTATGGCTACACCTTC.

For the CDR3, the DNA is TGTGCCAGCAGCCAAGATCTTTCTCAGGGGAGTGGTGAAAAACTGTTTTTT. It is translated as CASSQDLSQGSGEKLFF. V and J are TRBV3-1 (or the pseudogene TRBV3-2) and TRBJ1-4; D possibly corresponds to TRBD1 (6 bases). The V gene lost 0 bases and the J gene lost 7 bases, with 18 bases spanning the gap. CDR3 length equals 17 residues. Germline CDR1 LGHDT, CDR2 YNNKEL (reference sequence).